The source of this T cell receptor (beta chain) is a study of CXCR3-negative and CXCR3-positive naive CD8 T cells. Cells that were CD45RO-CCR7+CD27+CD95- constituted naive CD8+ T cells. UMI-labeled 5' RACE yielded the TRB cDNA libraries. TCRdb reprocessed the 5' RACE reads; each CDR3 protein has one entry and no DNA is given. Here the sample table reports about 98,000 distinct CDR3 sequences. Findings and caveats of the study: Cryopreserved cells showed partially decreased CXCR3 expression, and most assays used fresh PBMCs. For CXCR3-positive naive cells, TRB CDR3s were more hydrophobic than those of CXCR3-negative naive cells.

Details on this clonotype: The antigen is unknown.

CDR1 and CDR2 from the germline V gene are MNHEY and SMNVEV (reference sequence). CDR3 size: 15 residues. This TCR was sampled from a human donor in good health. Some clones in this sample may be carry-over from other donors' samples. The J gene is TRBJ2-1, the V gene TRBV27; TCRdb's assignment of TRBD2 cannot be checked, as there is no DNA. The specimen sequenced was naive CXCR3+ CD8+ T cells from blood. Subset described: CD45RO-CCR7+CD27+CD95- naive CD8+ T cells expressing CXCR3 (TNR3+). CDR3 in amino acids: CASKASGSSYNEQFF.